This is a list of T cell receptor beta chains from one sample in a study of patients and donors after allogeneic stem cell transplantation. One entry per CDR3 protein results from TCRdb running MiXCR on the RT-PCR reads. The sample lists approximately 150,000 distinct CDR3 sequences, more than 20% occurring once. Sequenced sample: blood, either unsorted or a sorted T cell fraction (not recorded which). These receptors originate from a human donor who was either an allogeneic HSCT recipient or a stem cell or donor lymphocyte infusion donor (not recorded which). It is not recorded whose cells these are; they may come from a transplant donor. Both conserved end residues are part of each CDR3. D genes are given only for firm matches. The listing skips clone size in some rows; elsewhere it reads once, few, many or a size class.

V gene: TRBV29-1; clone size: few; D gene: TRBD2; J gene: TRBJ2-1; CDR3 length: 14; CDR3 protein: CSIPGLAGYNEQFF; CDR3 DNA: TGCAGCATACCGGGACTAGCGGGGTACAATGAGCAGTTCTTC
V gene: TRBV4-3; clone size: .; D gene: TRBD1; J gene: TRBJ2-3; CDR3 length: 16; CDR3 protein: CASSQETGGTTDTQYF; CDR3 DNA: TGCGCCAGCAGCCAAGAGACAGGGGGGACCACAGATACGCAGTATTTT
V gene: TRBV5-1; clone size: few; D gene: TRBD2; J gene: TRBJ2-3; CDR3 length: 14; CDR3 protein: CASSLLAGSDTQYF; CDR3 DNA: TGCGCCAGCAGCTTGCTAGCGGGGTCAGATACGCAGTATTTT
V gene: TRBV12-3/TRBV12-4; clone size: few; D gene: TRBD1; J gene: TRBJ1-3; CDR3 length: 13; CDR3 protein: CASSLQGENTIYF; CDR3 DNA: TGTGCCAGCAGTTTACAGGGGGAAAACACCATATATTTT
V gene: TRBV15; clone size: .; D gene: .; J gene: TRBJ2-4; CDR3 length: 16; CDR3 protein: CATSRVRGTAKNIQYF; CDR3 DNA: TGTGCCACCAGCAGAGTAAGGGGCACAGCCAAAAACATTCAGTACTTC
V gene: TRBV11-2; clone size: .; D gene: .; J gene: TRBJ2-5; CDR3 length: 13; CDR3 protein: CASSLVGVVAQYF; CDR3 DNA: TGTGCCAGCAGCTTAGTGGGAGTGGTGGCCCAGTACTTC
V gene: TRBV6-5; clone size: .; D gene: .; J gene: TRBJ2-7; CDR3 length: 16; CDR3 protein: CASSSSDIQVSYEQYF; CDR3 DNA: TGTGCCAGCAGCTCAAGTGACATACAGGTTTCCTACGAGCAGTACTTC
V gene: TRBV5-5; clone size: .; D gene: .; J gene: TRBJ2-1; CDR3 length: 12; CDR3 protein: CASSIGTLEQFF; CDR3 DNA: TGTGCCAGCAGCATAGGGACCCTGGAGCAGTTCTTC
V gene: TRBV2; clone size: few; D gene: .; J gene: TRBJ2-1; CDR3 length: 14; CDR3 protein: CASLKDKPYNEQFF; CDR3 DNA: TGTGCCAGCCTTAAGGACAAGCCCTACAATGAGCAGTTCTTC
V gene: TRBV12-3/TRBV12-4; clone size: few; D gene: .; J gene: TRBJ2-3; CDR3 length: 17; CDR3 protein: CASSLSSTISSTDTQYF; CDR3 DNA: TGTGCCAGCAGTTTATCCTCTACGATTTCTAGCACAGATACGCAGTATTTT
V gene: TRBV6-6; clone size: .; D gene: .; J gene: TRBJ2-1; CDR3 length: 13; CDR3 protein: CASSLDFHNEQFF; CDR3 DNA: TGTGCCAGCAGTTTGGACTTCCACAATGAGCAGTTCTTC
V gene: TRBV7-9; clone size: .; D gene: .; J gene: TRBJ2-2; CDR3 length: 13; CDR3 protein: CASRYREAGELFF; CDR3 DNA: TGTGCCAGCAGGTACAGGGAGGCCGGGGAGCTGTTTTTT
V gene: TRBV25-1; clone size: .; D gene: .; J gene: TRBJ1-2; CDR3 length: 13; CDR3 protein: CASSEYTDYRYTF; CDR3 DNA: TGTGCCAGCAGTGAATATACAGACTATCGCTACACCTTC
V gene: TRBV29-1; clone size: few; D gene: .; J gene: TRBJ1-1; CDR3 length: 15; CDR3 protein: CSVEDWVFIHTEAFF; CDR3 DNA: TGCAGCGTTGAAGATTGGGTCTTCATTCACACTGAAGCTTTCTTT
V gene: TRBV4-1; clone size: .; D gene: .; J gene: TRBJ2-2; CDR3 length: 14; CDR3 protein: CASSQDKDTGELFF; CDR3 DNA: TGCGCCAGCAGCCAAGATAAGGACACCGGGGAGCTGTTTTTT
V gene: TRBV9; clone size: .; D gene: TRBD2; J gene: TRBJ2-5; CDR3 length: 15; CDR3 protein: CASSVSSGGQETQYF; CDR3 DNA: TGTGCCAGCAGCGTATCTAGCGGGGGCCAAGAGACCCAGTACTTC
V gene: TRBV6-5; clone size: few; D gene: .; J gene: TRBJ1-1; CDR3 length: 14; CDR3 protein: CASSYSGIVTEAFF; CDR3 DNA: TGTGCCAGCAGTTACTCGGGGATTGTCACTGAAGCTTTCTTT